This T cell receptor (beta chain) was obtained from a study of spatial heterogeneity in lung cancer. Study information: Alpha-chain sequences were detected in numbers that were consistently lower than beta-chain sequences. Strong correlation was found between tumor-region TCR transcript counts and a T cell module score from matched bulk RNA-seq. Study-wide findings and caveats: Counts that tracked tumor mutation counts were those of expanded intratumoral alpha and beta TCRs.

TCRdb reprocessed the 5' RACE reads via MiXCR and lists one record per CDR3 protein. The table records 4,500 to 6,500 distinct CDR3 sequences, more than 20% of them present only once. Time point meaning: sample taken at primary tumor resection. There were 70 to 80 donors, all of them untreated patients with early-stage non-small cell lung cancer. From tumor, nontumor lung or frozen PBMC, whole RNA was taken unsorted for sequencing. The ends were cut back, 4 bases at V and 5 bases at J, with 13 bases in the middle. Germline V gene lookup returns CDR1 SGHRS and CDR2 YFSETQ. The CDR3 covers 14 residues. This clonotype rates as medium-sized. The antigen remains unidentified.

The sample in question was lung tumor tissue, obtained at surgery. The sequence derives from a male donor with early-stage non-small cell lung cancer. The J gene is TRBJ2-1, the V gene TRBV5-1; D is undetermined. The CDR3: CASSPALVNNEQFF. The DNA of the CDR3 is TGCGCCAGCAGCCCTGCTCTAGTTAACAATGAGCAGTTCTTC.